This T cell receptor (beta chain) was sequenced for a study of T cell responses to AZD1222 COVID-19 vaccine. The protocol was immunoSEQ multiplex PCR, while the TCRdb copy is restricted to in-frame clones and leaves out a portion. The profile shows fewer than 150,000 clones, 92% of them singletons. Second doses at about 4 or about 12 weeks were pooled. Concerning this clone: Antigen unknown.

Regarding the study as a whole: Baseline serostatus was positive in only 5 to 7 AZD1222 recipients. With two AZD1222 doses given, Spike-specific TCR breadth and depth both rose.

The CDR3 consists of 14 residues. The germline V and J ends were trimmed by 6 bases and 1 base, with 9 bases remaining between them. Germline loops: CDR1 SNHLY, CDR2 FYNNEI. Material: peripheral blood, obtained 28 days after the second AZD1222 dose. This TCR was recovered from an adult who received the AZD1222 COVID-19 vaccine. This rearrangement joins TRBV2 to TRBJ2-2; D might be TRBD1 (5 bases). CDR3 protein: CASRLDRNTGELFF. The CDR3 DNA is TGTGCCAGCAGACTCGACAGGAACACCGGGGAGCTGTTTTTT.